What follows are 3 T cell receptor beta chains derived from one specimen sequenced in a study of blood T cells in healthy people across ages. Using a J-beta primer mix together with a sample-barcoded 5' primer, a second PCR was run for roughly 6 to 12 cycles. TCRdb re-called the 5' RACE reads with MiXCR, one entry per CDR3 protein. The sample records roughly 790,000 distinct CDR3 sequences, approximately 43% being singletons. The sequencing input was blood. Every receptor here comes from a woman in her sixties in good health.

The chain recombines TRBV27 with TRBJ1-1; no clear D gene. The CDR3 loop spans 14 amino acids. Germline CDR1 MNHEY, CDR2 SMNVEV (reference sequence). Trimming shortened V by 5 bases and J by 0 bases, and 10 bases separated the two germline ends. The CDR3 spells CASSVTWVNTEAFF. CDR3 DNA: TGTGCCAGCAGTGTTACCTGGGTGAACACTGAAGCTTTCTTT.

This clonotype showed up just a few times. The chain carries TRBV3-1 and TRBJ1-5, with D possibly matching TRBD1 (6 bases). V gave up 1 base and J gave up 5 bases, with 12 bases separating them. The CDR3 consists of 15 residues. CDR1 is LGHDT, CDR2 YNNKEL, per germline (reference sequence). CDR3 amino acids: CASSQGGQNHQPQHF. CDR3 sequence (DNA): TGTGCCAGCAGCCAAGGTGGACAGAATCATCAGCCCCAGCATTTT.

This clonotype was observed once. This may arise from a read error, as a much more abundant clone is one base away. Here the CDR3 omits its conserved ending phenylalanine or tryptophan, so a read error is the likely source. V and J are TRBV5-1 and TRBJ2-1, with TRBD2 as a possible D gene (6 bases). The CDR3 spans 14 residues. V shed 4 bases and J shed 6 bases, with 14 bases lying between them. Per germline, CDR1 SGHRS and CDR2 YFSETQ. The CDR3 region has the DNA TGCGCCAGCAGCCCGACTACGGGAGCCAATGAGCAGTTCTTA. As protein: CASSPTTGANEQFL.